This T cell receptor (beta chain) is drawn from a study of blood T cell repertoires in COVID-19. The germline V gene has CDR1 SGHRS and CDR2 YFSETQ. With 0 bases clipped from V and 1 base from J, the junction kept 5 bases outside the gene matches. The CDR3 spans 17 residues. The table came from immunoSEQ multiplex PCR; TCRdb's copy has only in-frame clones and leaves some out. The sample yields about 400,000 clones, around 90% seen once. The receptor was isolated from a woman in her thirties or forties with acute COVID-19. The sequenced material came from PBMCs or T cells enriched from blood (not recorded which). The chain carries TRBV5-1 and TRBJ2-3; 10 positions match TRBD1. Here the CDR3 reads CASSLETGGRGTDTQYF. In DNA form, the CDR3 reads TGCGCCAGCAGCTTGGAGACAGGGGGCCGCGGCACAGATACGCAGTATTTT.